The clone carrying this TCR beta chain was seen a single time. Its target is unknown. This sample stems from a study of Ad26.COV2.S vaccination and SARS-CoV-2 variants. Study background: Recipients of Ad26.COV2.S got it intramuscularly, once or twice 56 days apart.

The germline CDR1 and CDR2 sequences are SNHLY and FYNNEI. Trimming took off 2 bases at V and 13 bases at J, with 13 bases between the two ends. The CDR3 contains 12 residues. Treatment described: over 15 received Ad26.COV2.S at low or high dose, single or two shots; several received placebo; per-sample allocation not given. Material that was analyzed had been drawn on day 63 after the first vaccine or placebo injection. Measured with immunoSEQ multiplex PCR; TCRdb has only the in-frame clones, and not every one. The data hold 300,000 to 400,000 clones, with approximately 85% observed a single time. Study results and caveats: It was vaccine recipients, not placebo recipients, who had the higher spike-specific TCR breadth. Vaccine recipients and placebo recipients showed similar non-spike TCR breadth. Researchers cautioned that TCR breadth and depth analyses may have underestimated total T cell responses.

The chain recombines TRBV2 with TRBJ2-3, with D tentatively TRBD2 (5 bases). The source is a person between 18 and 65 years old who received the Ad26.COV2.S COVID-19 vaccine or a placebo. The sequencing here drew on peripheral blood, taken in a trial of Ad26.COV2.S vaccine versus placebo. The CDR3 spells CASSESAAPKYF. The CDR3 nucleotides read TGTGCCAGCAGTGAATCAGCGGCCCCAAAGTATTTT.